The 5 T cell receptor beta chains listed next were all sequenced from one sample in a study of low-dose radiotherapy and immunotherapy resistance in tumors. TRAV- and TRBV-specific primers primed first-strand cDNA, covering alpha and beta chains. TCRs underwent roughly 19 PCR cycles of amplification with a constant-region primer and V-primer adapter. One entry per CDR3 protein, called by TCRdb with MiXCR from the reads. The data hold 10,000 to 15,000 distinct CDR3 sequences, with over 55% observed a single time. The receptors were gathered from a human donor with advanced metastatic prostate, ovarian, gallbladder or colorectal cancer (not recorded which). This table probably holds off-target reads from a library built for another chain.

The chain uses TRBV5-1 and TRBJ2-5; 10 nucleotides align to TRBD1. CDR1 SGHRS and CDR2 YFSETQ come from the germline V gene. The trim removed 4 bases at V and 5 bases at J, leaving 8 bases unmatched. This CDR3 has 15 amino acids. CDR3 sequence reads: CASSAGQGLRETQYF. The CDR3 DNA sequence: TGCGCCAGCAGCGCGGGACAGGGGTTGAGGGAGACCCAGTACTTC.

The chain employs TRBV2 and TRBJ2-1, with 8 bases aligning to TRBD2. The V and J ends lost 3 bases and 10 bases, in that order; junction bases with no gene match: 8. The V gene's germline CDR1 is SNHLY and CDR2 FYNNEI. The CDR3 length is 14 residues. CDR3 DNA: TGTGCCAGCAGTGATGACGGGGGGGTCCCCGAGCAGTTCTTC. Translation gives CASSDDGGVPEQFF.

The chain recombines TRBV18 with TRBJ2-1, with 13 bases aligning to TRBD2. Per germline, CDR1 KGHSH and CDR2 LQKENI. The V gene end was trimmed by 3 bases and the J gene end by 8 bases; junction bases not matched to a gene: 13. This CDR3 is built from 18 residues. The chain's CDR3 is CASSPTRTSGRAVDEQFF. In nucleotides, the CDR3 is TGTGCCAGCTCACCCACCCGAACTAGCGGGAGGGCCGTAGATGAGCAGTTCTTC.

As DNA, the CDR3 is TGTGCCAGCAGCAAAATCGTCGGGTCAGGGGGGATGAATGAGCAGTTCTTC. It specifies CASSKIVGSGGMNEQFF. The chain links TRBV21-1 to TRBJ2-1; TRBD1, the table's D call, lacks a check against the DNA. TRBV21-1 counts as a pseudogene. The CDR3 has 17 residues.

This chain uses TRBV4-1 with TRBJ2-3; D gene uncertain. From germline, CDR1 is MGHRA and CDR2 YSYEKL. V lost 4 bases, J lost 2 bases, and 4 bases lay in between. This CDR3 contains 12 residues. CDR3 amino acids: CASSPPTDTQYF. The CDR3 DNA reads TGCGCCAGCAGCCCCCCCACAGATACGCAGTATTTT.